This TCR beta chain was sequenced during a study of T cells in narcolepsy. Trimming pared 5 bases from V and 0 bases from J, leaving 7 bases between. There are 13 residues in the CDR3. Germline V gives CDR1 SGHNT, CDR2 YENEEA. The assay was immunoSEQ multiplex PCR, and TCRdb's table has in-frame clones only and misses some. Of about 21,000 clones in the sample, about 92% were seen once. The sample was CD45RA- memory CD4+ T cells from PBMCs. This TCR derives from a human donor with narcolepsy. V usage is TRBV11-3 and J usage is TRBJ1-1, with D unresolved. The CDR3 region is CASSLYVNTEAFF. CDR3 sequence (DNA): TGTGCCAGCAGCCTTTATGTGAACACTGAAGCTTTCTTT.